Listed below are T cell receptor beta chains from one sample, sequenced in a study. Each CDR3 protein is one row after TCRdb ran MiXCR on the multiplex PCR reads. The table records 450 to 550 distinct CDR3 sequences, 20% to 25% of them present only once. Sequencing used memory CD4+ T cells sorted from blood. The receptors shown here come from a female donor with breast cancer. Both conserved end residues are trimmed from each CDR3. Where a row states a size, it is once, few, many or the class of an expanded clone; other rows omit it.

V gene | clone size | CDR3 protein
TRBV12-3/TRBV12-4 | - | ASSPRGWVATP
TRBV12-3/TRBV12-4 | few | ASRSGTGNYGYT
TRBV12-3/TRBV12-4 | large | ASRPADRVTYGYT
TRBV12-3/TRBV12-4 | medium-sized | ASSWRDRERLKDYGYT
TRBV12-3/TRBV12-4 | - | ASSGQGLYGYT
TRBV12-3/TRBV12-4 | large | ASSLRGQFYGYT
TRBV12-3/TRBV12-4 | - | ASSATGLWYGYT
TRBV12-3/TRBV12-4 | - | ASTPSERANYGYT
TRBV12-3/TRBV12-4 | large | ASSLTVANYGYT
TRBV12-3/TRBV12-4 | large | ASSRDRGNYGYT
TRBV12-5 | large | ASGSEIGYT
TRBV12-3/TRBV12-4 | large | ASSRGTGNNYGYT
TRBV12-3/TRBV12-4 | medium-sized | ASSLATRGGAGYT
TRBV12-3/TRBV12-4 | few | ASSLVEGGPYGYT
TRBV12-3/TRBV12-4 | large | ASSLYSKANYGYT
TRBV12-3/TRBV12-4 | large | ASSRGLYGYT
TRBV12-3/TRBV12-4 | large | ASTQSGQGEGDGYT
TRBV12-3/TRBV12-4 | medium-sized | ASSLGTQGGYT
TRBV12-3/TRBV12-4 | - | ASKDRASEYGYT
TRBV12-3/TRBV12-4 | large | ASSSDQSYGYT
TRBV12-3/TRBV12-4 | large | ASSLETGNYGYT
TRBV12-3/TRBV12-4 | few | ASGNRDRGRDYGYT
TRBV12-3/TRBV12-4 | - | ASSLATRNYGYT
TRBV12-3/TRBV12-4 | - | ASSPNGDGYT
TRBV12-3/TRBV12-4 | large | ASSFGNSVNYGYT
TRBV12-3/TRBV12-4 | large | ASSVGQTGYT
TRBV12-3/TRBV12-4 | large | ASSKPRTGEYGYT
TRBV12-3/TRBV12-4 | large | ASSFGLRGYT
TRBV12-3/TRBV12-4 | large | ASSPGLPASNYGYT
TRBV12-3/TRBV12-4 | large | ASRTGLNYGYT
TRBV12-3/TRBV12-4 | large | ASSRFLDQDHYT
TRBV12-3/TRBV12-4 | large | ASSLSAQLSNYGYT
TRBV12-3/TRBV12-4 | large | ASSLQGKYGYT
TRBV12-3/TRBV12-4 | - | ASSSFQGNYGYT
TRBV12-3/TRBV12-4 | medium-sized | ASSLVGGGPYGYT
TRBV12-3/TRBV12-4 | large | ASSIGTGANYGYT
TRBV12-3/TRBV12-4 | large | ASNSWGQNYGYT
TRBV12-3/TRBV12-4 | few | ASSLTGRYGYT